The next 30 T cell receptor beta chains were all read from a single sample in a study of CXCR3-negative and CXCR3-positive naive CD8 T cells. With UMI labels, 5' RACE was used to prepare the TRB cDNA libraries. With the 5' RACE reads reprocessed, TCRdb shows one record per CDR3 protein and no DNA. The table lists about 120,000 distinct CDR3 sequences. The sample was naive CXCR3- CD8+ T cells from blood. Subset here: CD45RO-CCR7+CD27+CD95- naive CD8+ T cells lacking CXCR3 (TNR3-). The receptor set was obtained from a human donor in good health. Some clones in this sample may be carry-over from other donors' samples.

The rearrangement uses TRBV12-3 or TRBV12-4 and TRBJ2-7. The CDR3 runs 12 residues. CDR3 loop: CASSLITYEQYF.

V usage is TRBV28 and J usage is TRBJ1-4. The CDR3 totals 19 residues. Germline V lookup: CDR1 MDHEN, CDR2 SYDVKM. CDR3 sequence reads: CASSSTGYTNTATNEKLFF.

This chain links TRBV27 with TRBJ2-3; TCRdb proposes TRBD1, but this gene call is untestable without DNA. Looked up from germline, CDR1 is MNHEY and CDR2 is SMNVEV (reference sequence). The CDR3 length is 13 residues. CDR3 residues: CASTTVLGDTQYF.

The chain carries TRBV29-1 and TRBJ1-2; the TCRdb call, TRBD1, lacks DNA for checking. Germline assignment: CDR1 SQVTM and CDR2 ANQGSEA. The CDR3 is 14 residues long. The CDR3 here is CSVATTEGAHGYTF.

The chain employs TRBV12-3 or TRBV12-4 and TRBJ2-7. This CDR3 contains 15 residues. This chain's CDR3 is CASSLGKGPTYEQYF.

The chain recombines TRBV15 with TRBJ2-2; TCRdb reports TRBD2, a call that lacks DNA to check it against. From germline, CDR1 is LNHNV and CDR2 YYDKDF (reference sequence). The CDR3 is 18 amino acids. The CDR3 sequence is CATSPRTSGRRNTGELFF.

CDR3 amino acids: CASSLYGQEAYNEQFF. The V call is TRBV5-1, the J call TRBJ2-1. This CDR3 has 16 amino acids. In germline, CDR1 is SGHRS, CDR2 YFSETQ. The full variable domain, with the rest looked up from reference TRBV5-1 and TRBJ2-1, is KAGVTQTPRYLIKTRGQQVTLSCSPISGHRSVSWYQQTPGQGLQFLFEYFSETQRNKGNFPGRFSGRQFSNSRSEMNVSTLELGDSALYLCASSLYGQEAYNEQFFGPGTRLTVL.

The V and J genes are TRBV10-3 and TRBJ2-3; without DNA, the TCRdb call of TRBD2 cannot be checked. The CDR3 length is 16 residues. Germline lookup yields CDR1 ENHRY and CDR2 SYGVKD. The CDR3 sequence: CAISGLAGGVADTQYF.

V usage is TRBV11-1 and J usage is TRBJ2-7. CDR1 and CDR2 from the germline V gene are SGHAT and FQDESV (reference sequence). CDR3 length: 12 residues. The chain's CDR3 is CASSSCAHEQYF.

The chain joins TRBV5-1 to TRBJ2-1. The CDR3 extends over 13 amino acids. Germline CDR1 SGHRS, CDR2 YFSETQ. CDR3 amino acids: CASSDPLYNEQFF.

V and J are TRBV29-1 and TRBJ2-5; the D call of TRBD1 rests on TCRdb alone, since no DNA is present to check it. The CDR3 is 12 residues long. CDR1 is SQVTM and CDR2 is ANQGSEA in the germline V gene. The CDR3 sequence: CSVPRTEETQYF.

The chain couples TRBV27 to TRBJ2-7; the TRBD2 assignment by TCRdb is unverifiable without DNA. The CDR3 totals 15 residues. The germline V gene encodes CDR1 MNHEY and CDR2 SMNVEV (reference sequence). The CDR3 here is CASITGAGGIYEQYF.

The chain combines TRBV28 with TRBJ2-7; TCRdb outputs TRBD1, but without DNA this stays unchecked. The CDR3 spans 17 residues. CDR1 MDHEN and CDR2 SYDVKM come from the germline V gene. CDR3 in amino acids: CASSIGIGAGFSYEQYF. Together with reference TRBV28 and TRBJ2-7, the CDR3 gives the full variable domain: DVKVTQSSRYLVKRTGEKVFLECVQDMDHENMFWYRQDPGLGLRLIYFSYDVKMKEKGDIPEGYSVSREKKERFSLILESASTNQTSMYLCASSIGIGAGFSYEQYFGPGTRLTVT.

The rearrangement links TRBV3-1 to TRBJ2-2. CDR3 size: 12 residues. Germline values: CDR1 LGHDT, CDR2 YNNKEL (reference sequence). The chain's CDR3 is CASLRGTGELFF.

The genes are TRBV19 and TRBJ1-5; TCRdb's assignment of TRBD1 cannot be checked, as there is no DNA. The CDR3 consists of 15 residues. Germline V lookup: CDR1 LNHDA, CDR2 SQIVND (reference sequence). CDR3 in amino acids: CASSESATDNQPQHF.

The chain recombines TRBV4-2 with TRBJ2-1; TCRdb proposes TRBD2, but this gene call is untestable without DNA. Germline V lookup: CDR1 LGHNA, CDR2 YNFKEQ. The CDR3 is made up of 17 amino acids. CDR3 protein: CASSQSSGGSSYNEQFF.

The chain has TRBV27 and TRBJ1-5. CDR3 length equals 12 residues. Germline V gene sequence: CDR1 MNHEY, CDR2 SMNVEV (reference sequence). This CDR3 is CASSTSNQPQHF.

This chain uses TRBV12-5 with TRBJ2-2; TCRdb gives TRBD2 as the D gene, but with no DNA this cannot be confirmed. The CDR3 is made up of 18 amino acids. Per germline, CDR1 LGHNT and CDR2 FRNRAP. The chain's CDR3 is CASGPSLTVGSGTGELFF.

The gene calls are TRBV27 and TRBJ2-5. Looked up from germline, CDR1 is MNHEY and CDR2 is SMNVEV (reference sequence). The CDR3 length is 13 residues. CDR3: CASSRHIDSTQYF.

The CDR3 loop reads CASSPKVDRGRDEQLF. The V and J genes are TRBV5-1 and TRBJ2-1; TCRdb's D call of TRBD1 is untestable without DNA. CDR3 size: 16 residues. Germline V CDR1 and CDR2: SGHRS, YFSETQ.

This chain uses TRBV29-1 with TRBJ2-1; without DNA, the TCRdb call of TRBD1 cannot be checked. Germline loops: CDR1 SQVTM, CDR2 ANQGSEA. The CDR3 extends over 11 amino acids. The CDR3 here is CSVPRGNEQFF.

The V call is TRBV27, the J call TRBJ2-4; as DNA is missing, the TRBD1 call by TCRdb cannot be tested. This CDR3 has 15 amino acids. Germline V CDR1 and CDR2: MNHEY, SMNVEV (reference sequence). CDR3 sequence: CASGSLNLAKNIQYF.

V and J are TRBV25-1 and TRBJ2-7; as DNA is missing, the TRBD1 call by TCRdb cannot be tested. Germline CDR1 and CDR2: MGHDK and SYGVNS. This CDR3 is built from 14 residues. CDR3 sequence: CASSGTGKVYEQYF.

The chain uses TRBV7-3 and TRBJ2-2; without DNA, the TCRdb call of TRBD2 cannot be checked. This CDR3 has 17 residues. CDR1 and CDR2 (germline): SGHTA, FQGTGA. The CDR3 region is CASSLTGLAGGSGELFF.

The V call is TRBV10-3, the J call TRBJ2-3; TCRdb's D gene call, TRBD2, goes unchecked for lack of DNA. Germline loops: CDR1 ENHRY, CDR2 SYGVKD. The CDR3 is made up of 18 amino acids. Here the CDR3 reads CAISEQGLAGLSTDTQYF.

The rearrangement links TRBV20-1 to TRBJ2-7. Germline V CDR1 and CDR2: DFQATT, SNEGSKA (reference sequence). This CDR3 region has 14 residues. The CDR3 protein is CSARDGLSAYEQYF.

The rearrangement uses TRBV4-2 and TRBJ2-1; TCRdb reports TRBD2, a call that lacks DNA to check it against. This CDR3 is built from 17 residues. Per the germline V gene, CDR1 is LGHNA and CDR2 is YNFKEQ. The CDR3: CASSQDLLAGFNNEQFF.

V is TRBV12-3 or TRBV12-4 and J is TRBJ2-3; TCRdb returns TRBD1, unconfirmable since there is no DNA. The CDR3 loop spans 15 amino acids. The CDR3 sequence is CASSFRQGEADTQYF.

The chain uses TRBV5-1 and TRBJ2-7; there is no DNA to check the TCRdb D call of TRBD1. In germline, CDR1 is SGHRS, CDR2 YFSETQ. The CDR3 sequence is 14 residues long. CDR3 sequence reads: CASSGTGGYYEQYF.

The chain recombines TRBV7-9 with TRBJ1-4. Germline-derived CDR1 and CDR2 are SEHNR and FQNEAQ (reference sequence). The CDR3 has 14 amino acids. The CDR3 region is CASSPTPSNEKLFF.